This TCR beta chain appears in the sequencing data of a study of blood T cell repertoires in COVID-19. Study background: Some COVID-19 samples were acute and others convalescent; all came from the United States, Italy and Spain.

V lost 8 bases to trimming and J lost 0 bases; unmatched junction nucleotides: 8. Germline V gene data show CDR1 as SGHDT and CDR2 as YYEEEE. The CDR3 contains 15 residues. Assay: immunoSEQ multiplex PCR; the TCRdb copy retains only in-frame clones and omits some. The sample carries around 170,000 clones, around 74% recorded once. Sequenced input: peripheral blood. The chain combines TRBV5-6 with TRBJ2-4, with TRBD1 matching 7 bases. This receptor was obtained from a woman at least 80 years old with acute or convalescent COVID-19. The CDR3 spells CASQGRQGAKNIQYF. CDR3 DNA sequence: TGTGCCAGTCAGGGTCGACAGGGAGCCAAAAACATTCAGTACTTC.